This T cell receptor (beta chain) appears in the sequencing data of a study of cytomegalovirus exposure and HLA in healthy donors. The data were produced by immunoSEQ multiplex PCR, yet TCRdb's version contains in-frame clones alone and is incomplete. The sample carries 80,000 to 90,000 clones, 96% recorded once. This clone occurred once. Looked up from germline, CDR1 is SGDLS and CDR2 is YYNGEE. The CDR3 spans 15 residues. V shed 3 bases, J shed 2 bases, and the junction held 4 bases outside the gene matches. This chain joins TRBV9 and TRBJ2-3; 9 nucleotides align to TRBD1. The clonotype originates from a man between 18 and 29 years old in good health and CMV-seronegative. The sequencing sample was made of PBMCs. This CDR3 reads CASSAGTGHTDTQYF. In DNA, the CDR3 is TGTGCCAGCAGCGCCGGGACAGGGCACACAGATACGCAGTATTTT. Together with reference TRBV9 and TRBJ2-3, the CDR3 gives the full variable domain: DSGVTQTPKHLITATGQRVTLRCSPRSGDLSVYWYQQSLDQGLQFLIQYYNGEERAKGNILERFSAQQFPDLHSELNLSSLELGDSALYFCASSAGTGHTDTQYFGPGTRLTVL.